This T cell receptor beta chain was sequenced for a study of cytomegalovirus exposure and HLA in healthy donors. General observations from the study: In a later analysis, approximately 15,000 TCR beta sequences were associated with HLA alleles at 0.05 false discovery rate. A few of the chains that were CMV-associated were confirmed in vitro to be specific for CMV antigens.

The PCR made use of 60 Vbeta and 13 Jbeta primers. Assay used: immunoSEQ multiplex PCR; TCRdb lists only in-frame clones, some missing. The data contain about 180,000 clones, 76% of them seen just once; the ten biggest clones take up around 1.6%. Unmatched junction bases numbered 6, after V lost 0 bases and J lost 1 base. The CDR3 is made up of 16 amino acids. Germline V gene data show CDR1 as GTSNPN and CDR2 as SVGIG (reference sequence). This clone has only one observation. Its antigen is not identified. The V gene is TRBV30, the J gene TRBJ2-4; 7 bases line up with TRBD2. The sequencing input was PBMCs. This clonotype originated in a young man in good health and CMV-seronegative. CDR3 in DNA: TGTGCCTGGAGTGTAAGCGTGGGGGGGGCCAAAAACATTCAGTACTTC. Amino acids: CAWSVSVGGAKNIQYF.